One and the same sample provided the 3 T cell receptor beta chains below, sequenced in a study of CD8+CD57+ T cells in acquired aplastic anemia. TCR beta VDJ and CDR3 were profiled, and genomic DNA was the template. TCRdb reprocessed the reads with MiXCR, giving one entry per CDR3 protein. Of 150,000 to 200,000 distinct CDR3 sequences listed, 46% are singletons. Sequencing was done on a sample of sorted CD4+, CD8+, or CD8+CD57+ T cells (not recorded which) from PBMCs. The receptors were sampled from a human donor in good health.

This clonotype was seen repeatedly, ten times or more. The chain joins TRBV6-1 to TRBJ2-5; D perhaps matches TRBD2 (7 bases). Germline loops: CDR1 MNHNS, CDR2 SASEGT. The V gene lost 6 bases and the J gene lost 2 bases, with 22 bases spanning the gap. This CDR3 contains 17 residues. For the CDR3, the DNA is TGTGCCAGCAGAAAAAAGCGGGGACAAAGGGAACAAGAGACCCAGTACTTC. Translated: CASRKKRGQREQETQYF.

The chain recombines TRBV15 with TRBJ1-2; 10 bases are a match to TRBD1. The CDR3 covers 15 residues. The germline gives CDR1 LNHNV, CDR2 YYDKDF (reference sequence). The ends lost 0 bases at V and 7 bases at J; junction bases unmatched: 5. The CDR3 here is CATSRERQGAGGYTF. The CDR3, as DNA: TGTGCCACCAGCAGAGAGCGACAGGGGGCAGGTGGCTACACCTTC. Complete variable domain (other parts from reference TRBV15 and TRBJ1-2): DAMVIQNPRYQVTQFGKPVTLSCSQTLNHNVMYWYQQKSSQAPKLLFHYYDKDFNNEADTPDNFQSRRPNTSFCFLDIRSPGLGDTAMYLCATSRERQGAGGYTFGSGTRLTVV.

The rearrangement joins TRBV12-3 or TRBV12-4 to TRBJ2-1, with D unresolved. The CDR3 is 15 residues long. V was trimmed by 6 bases and J by 7 bases, leaving 19 bases between them. For the CDR3, the DNA is TGTGCCAGCAGCCCACGTTCCGACTCGTATAATGAGCAGTTCTTC. Translation: CASSPRSDSYNEQFF.